This TCR beta chain was found in a study of PD-1 blockade in classical Hodgkin lymphoma (dated by TCRdb to 2018 to 2020). Study-level background: Nivolumab dosing was 3 mg/kg intravenously every 2 weeks, continuing until either disease progression or unacceptable toxicity. The study used TCR beta sequencing and CyTOF to define a peripheral blood immune signature of response to PD-1 blockade in classical Hodgkin lymphoma. On the study overall, not on this receptor specifically: Baseline TCR diversity was reported to be lower in newly diagnosed patients than in healthy donors, and even lower in relapsed/refractory patients. The study covered only a single clinical trial cohort, and the causes of the repertoire differences, possibly disease activity or prior therapy, were still not defined. Patients starting nivolumab less than 1 year after ASCT had lower diversity and were excluded from later analyses to avoid confounding by immune reconstitution. Trial patients achieving complete response had baseline diversity similar to newly diagnosed patients, whereas partial responders and progressors had significantly lower diversity. By C4D1, a significant rise was seen in CD4+ TCR diversity but not in CD8+ TCR diversity (p=0.0027 vs p=0.16), and the rise was most apparent among complete responders (p=0.02).

The sample's time point label, decoded: cycle 2 day 1 (C2D1) of nivolumab. Every trial patient had relapsed following autologous stem cell transplantation, and prior brentuximab vedotin exposure was what differed among cohorts A, B and C. The trial cohort comprised some 60 patients with relapsed/refractory classical Hodgkin lymphoma whose best overall responses were complete response, partial response or progressive disease. Trial patients were treated with single-agent nivolumab in the multi-cohort phase II CheckMate 205 trial. An independent review committee assessed best overall response by applying the 2007 International Working Group response criteria. Trial PBMCs were obtained immediately prior to nivolumab initiation (C1D1) and on therapy at cycle 2 day 1 and cycle 4 day 1. Peripheral blood was collected in 8 mL Vacutainer Cell Preparation Tubes, from which PBMCs were isolated by centrifugation and then cryopreserved.

On this clone itself: No antigen is known for it. No qualities accompany the bases; no much larger clone lies one base away.

A distance of 14 bases separates the germline ends of V and J, which lose 1 base and 0 bases respectively. According to the germline V gene, CDR1 reads SGHRS and CDR2 reads YFSETQ. The CDR3 covers 17 residues, taking in both the cysteine and the phenylalanine. Only the CDR3 DNA stays, 51 bases, in frame from base 1. Genomic DNA was isolated using the Qiagen DNeasy kit from unsorted PBMCs as well as from negatively selected CD4+ and CD8+ fractions. Using primers that anneal to V and J segments, immunoSEQ multiplex PCR amplified the TCR beta CDR3 regions. A synthetic immune receptor repertoire was used to minimize amplification bias, and any residual bias was removed computationally once sequencing was done. Processing in the source paper ran as follows. Custom Python scripts were used to quantify repertoire diversity as the Shannon entropy index. Unsorted, CD4+ and CD8+ repertoires were analyzed separately, except in combined analyses where CD4+ and CD8+ sequences were merged in silico. Clonal expansion was defined as at least a 2-fold frequency increase after treatment relative to C1D1, with a pseudocount of 0.5 for undetected baseline clones. Clones with 0 or 1 copy at C1D1 were classified as singleton clones, and clones with 2 or more copies were classified as non-singleton clones. Clones expanded in unsorted samples were labelled as CD4+, CD8+ or unknown by matching protein sequences in sorted samples from the same patient. Wilcoxon tests on paired samples were used to test changes in diversity from C1D1 to C4D1. The table comes from immuneACCESS by way of TCRdb, which keeps in-frame sequences with V and J called. Part of the clones is missing from these tables; in studies checked, under half for an unresolved V gene and the rest for unknown reasons. The V and J calls and the clone size are those of that table, but D and trimming were determined from the DNA. The sample table holds tens of thousands of clones, of which 60% to 75% were seen once. The ten largest account for around 3.3% of the sample.

The rearranged chain carries TRBV5-1 and TRBJ2-1; no D gene call is confident. The sample in question was peripheral blood mononuclear cells (PBMCs), obtained before the second cycle of nivolumab. This sequence originates from a human donor with classical Hodgkin lymphoma. The CDR3 reads as follows: CASSLLTETGSYNEQFF. In nucleotide form, the sequence is TGCGCCAGCAGCTTGCTAACCGAGACGGGCTCCTACAATGAGCAGTTCTTC.